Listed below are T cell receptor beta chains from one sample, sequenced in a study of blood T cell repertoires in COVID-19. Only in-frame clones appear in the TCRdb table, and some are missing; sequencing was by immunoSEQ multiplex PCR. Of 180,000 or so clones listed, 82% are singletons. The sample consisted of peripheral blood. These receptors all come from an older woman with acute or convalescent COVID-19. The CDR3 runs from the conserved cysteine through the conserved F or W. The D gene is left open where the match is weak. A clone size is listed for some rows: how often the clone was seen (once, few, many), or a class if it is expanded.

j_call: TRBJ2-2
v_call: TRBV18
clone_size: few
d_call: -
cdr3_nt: TGTGCCAGCTCTAGCGGCAGATCGAACACCGGGGAGCTGTTTTTT
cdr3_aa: CASSSGRSNTGELFF

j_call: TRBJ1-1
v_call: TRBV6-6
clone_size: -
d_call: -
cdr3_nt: TGTGCCAGCAGCCAGGACAGGAACACTGAAGCTTTCTTT
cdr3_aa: CASSQDRNTEAFF

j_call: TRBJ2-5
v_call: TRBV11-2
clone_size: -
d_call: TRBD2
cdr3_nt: TGTGCCAGCAGCGCCGCCTTCACCGGACTAGCGGGAGTAACGGAGACCCAGTACTTC
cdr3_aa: CASSAAFTGLAGVTETQYF

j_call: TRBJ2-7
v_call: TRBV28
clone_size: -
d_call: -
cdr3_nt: TGTGCCAGCAGTTTAGGGCCGGTTTCCGAGCAGTACTTC
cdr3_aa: CASSLGPVSEQYF

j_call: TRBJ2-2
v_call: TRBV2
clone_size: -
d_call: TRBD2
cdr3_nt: TGTGCCAGCAGGACGGGCGGGAGCCGGACCGGGGAGCTGTTTTTT
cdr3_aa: CASRTGGSRTGELFF

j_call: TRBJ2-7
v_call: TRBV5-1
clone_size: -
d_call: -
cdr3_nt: TGCGCCAGCAGCTTGGCCAGCGGGCCCTACGAGCAGTACTTC
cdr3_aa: CASSLASGPYEQYF

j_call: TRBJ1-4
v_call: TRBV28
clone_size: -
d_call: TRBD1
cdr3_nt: TGTGCCAGCACGATGGGGGGACAGGGTAATGAAAAACTGTTTTTT
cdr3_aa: CASTMGGQGNEKLFF

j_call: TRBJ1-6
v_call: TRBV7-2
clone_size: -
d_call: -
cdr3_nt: TGTGCCAGCAGCTTGACAGTAGCCTATAATTCACCCCTCCACTTT
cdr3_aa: CASSLTVAYNSPLHF

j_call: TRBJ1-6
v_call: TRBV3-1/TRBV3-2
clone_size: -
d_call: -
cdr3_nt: TGTGCCAGCAGCCAAGATCATTGGGCGAATAATTCACCCCTCCACTTT
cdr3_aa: CASSQDHWANNSPLHF

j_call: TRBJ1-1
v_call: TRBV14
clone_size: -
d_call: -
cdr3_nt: TGTGCCAGCAGAGCAGGGGTAGCGGGCACTGAAGCTTTCTTT
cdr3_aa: CASRAGVAGTEAFF

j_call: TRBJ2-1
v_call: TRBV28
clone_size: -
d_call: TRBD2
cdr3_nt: TGTGCCAGCAGTTCGGGACTAGCGGGGGCGGGTGAGCAGTTCTTC
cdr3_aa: CASSSGLAGAGEQFF

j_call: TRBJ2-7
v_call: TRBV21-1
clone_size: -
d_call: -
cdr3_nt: TGTGCCAGCAGCCCCCGGGGGTTCTACGAGCAGTACTTC
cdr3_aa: CASSPRGFYEQYF

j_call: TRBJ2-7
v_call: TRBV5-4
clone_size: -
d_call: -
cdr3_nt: TGTGCCAGCAGCAAGGACTTACTCTCCTACGAGCAGTACTTC
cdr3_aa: CASSKDLLSYEQYF

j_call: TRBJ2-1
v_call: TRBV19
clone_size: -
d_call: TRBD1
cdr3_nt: TGTGCCAGTACTTGGAGCGGGACAGGGCACAATGAGCAGTTCTTC
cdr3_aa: CASTWSGTGHNEQFF

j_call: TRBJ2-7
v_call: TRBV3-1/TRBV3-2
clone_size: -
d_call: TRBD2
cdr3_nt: TGTGCCAGCAGCCAACGAGCGGGGGGTACCTACGAGCAGTACTTC
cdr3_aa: CASSQRAGGTYEQYF

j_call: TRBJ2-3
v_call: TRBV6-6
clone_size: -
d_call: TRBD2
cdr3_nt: TGTGCCAGCAGTAAGAAGCGGGGAGGCACAGATACGCAGTATTTT
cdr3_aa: CASSKKRGGTDTQYF

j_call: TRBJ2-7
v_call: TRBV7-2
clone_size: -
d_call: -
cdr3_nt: TGTGCCAGCAGCCCGGGTTACGAGCAGTACTTC
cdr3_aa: CASSPGYEQYF

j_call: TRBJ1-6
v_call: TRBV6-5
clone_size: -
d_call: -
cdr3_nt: TGTGCCAGCAGTCGACAGGAATTGGTGCGCTCACCCCTCCACTTT
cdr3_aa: CASSRQELVRSPLHF

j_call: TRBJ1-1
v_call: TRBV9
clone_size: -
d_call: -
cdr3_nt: TGTGCCAGCAGCGTCACAGGGCAGAACACTGAAGCTTTCTTT
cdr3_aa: CASSVTGQNTEAFF

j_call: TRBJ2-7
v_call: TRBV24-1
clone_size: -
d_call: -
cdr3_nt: TGTGCCACCAGTGCATGGGGAGGAGGCGAGCAGTACTTC
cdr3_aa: CATSAWGGGEQYF

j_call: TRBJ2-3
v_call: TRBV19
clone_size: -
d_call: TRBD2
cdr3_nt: TGTGCCAGTAGTCCTAGGACTAGCGGGAGTGCACCAGATACGCAGTATTTT
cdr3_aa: CASSPRTSGSAPDTQYF

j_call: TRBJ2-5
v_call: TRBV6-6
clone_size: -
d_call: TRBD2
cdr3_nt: TGTGCCAGCAGTCAACCACTAGCGGGAGAGACCCAGTACTTC
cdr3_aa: CASSQPLAGETQYF

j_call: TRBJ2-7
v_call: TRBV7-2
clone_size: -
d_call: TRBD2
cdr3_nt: TGTGCCAGCAGCTTAGCGACGCCTAGCGGGACCCGCTACGAGCAGTACTTC
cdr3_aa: CASSLATPSGTRYEQYF

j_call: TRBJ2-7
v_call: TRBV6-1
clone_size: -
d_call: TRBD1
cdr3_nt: TGTGCCAGCAGTGAGGGACAGATCTACGAGCAGTACTTC
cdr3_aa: CASSEGQIYEQYF

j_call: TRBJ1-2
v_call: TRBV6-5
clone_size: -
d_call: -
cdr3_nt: TGTGCCAGCAGCAAGGCCGGGACACGTTATGGCTACACCTTC
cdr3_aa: CASSKAGTRYGYTF

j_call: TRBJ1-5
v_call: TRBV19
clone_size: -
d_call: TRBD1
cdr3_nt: TGTGCCAGTAGTGAACAGGGGAATCAGCCCCAGCATTTT
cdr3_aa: CASSEQGNQPQHF

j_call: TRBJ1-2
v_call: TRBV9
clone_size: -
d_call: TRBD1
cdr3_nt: TGTGCCAGCAGCACACCCAGGACAGGGGGTGGATATGGCTACACCTTC
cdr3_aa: CASSTPRTGGGYGYTF

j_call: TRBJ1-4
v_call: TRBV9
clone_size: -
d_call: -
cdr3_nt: TGTGCCAGCAGCGGAACAGGAGATAATGAAAAACTGTTTTTT
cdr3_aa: CASSGTGDNEKLFF

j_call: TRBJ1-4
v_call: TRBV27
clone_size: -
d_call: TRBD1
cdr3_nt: TGTGCCAGTCGGCCGGGACAGGCTTCAAAGGGGCGAAAACTGTTTTTT
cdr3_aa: CASRPGQASKGRKLFF

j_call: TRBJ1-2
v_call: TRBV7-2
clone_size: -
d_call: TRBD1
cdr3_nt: TGTGCCAGCACCGTGGGGACAGGTTCTTGGGGGAGCTACACCTTC
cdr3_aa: CASTVGTGSWGSYTF

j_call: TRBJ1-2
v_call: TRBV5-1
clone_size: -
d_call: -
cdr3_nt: TGCGCCAGCAGCCCACAAGATACAGCCTCTAACTATGGCTACACCTTC
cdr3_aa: CASSPQDTASNYGYTF

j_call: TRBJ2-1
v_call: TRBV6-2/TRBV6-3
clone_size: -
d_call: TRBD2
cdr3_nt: TGTGCCAGCAGTCCCGGGACTAGCGGGCTATTGAGCTCCTACAATGAGCAGTTCTTC
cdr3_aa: CASSPGTSGLLSSYNEQFF

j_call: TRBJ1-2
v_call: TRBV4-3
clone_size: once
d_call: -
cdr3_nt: TGCGCCAGCAGCCAAGATTTAGGGCAGGGGTATGGCTACACCTTC
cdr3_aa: CASSQDLGQGYGYTF

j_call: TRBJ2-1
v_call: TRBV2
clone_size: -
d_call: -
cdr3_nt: TGTGCCAGCAGTGACCGGAGGACAGTCAATGAGCAGTTCTTC
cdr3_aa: CASSDRRTVNEQFF